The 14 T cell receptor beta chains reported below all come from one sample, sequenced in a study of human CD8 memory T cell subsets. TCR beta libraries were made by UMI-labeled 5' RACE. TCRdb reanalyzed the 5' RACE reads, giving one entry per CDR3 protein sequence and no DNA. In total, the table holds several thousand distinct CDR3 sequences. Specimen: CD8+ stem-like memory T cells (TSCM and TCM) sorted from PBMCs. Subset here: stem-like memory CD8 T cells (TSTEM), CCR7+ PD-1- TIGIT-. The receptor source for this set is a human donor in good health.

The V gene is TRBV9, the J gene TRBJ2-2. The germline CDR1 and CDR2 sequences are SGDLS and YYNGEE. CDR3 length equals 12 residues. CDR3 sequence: CASSAITGELFF.

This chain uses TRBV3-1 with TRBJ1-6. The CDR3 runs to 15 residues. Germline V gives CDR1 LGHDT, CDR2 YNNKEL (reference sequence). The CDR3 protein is CASGAHRQSRSPLHF.

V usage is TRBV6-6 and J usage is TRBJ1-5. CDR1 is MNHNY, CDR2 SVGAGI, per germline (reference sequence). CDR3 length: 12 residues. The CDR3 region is CASSPVRQPQHF.

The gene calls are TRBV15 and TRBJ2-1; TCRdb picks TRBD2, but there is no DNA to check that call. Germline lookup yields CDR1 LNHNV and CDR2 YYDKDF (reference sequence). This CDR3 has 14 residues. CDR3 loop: CATSPSGTYNEQFF.

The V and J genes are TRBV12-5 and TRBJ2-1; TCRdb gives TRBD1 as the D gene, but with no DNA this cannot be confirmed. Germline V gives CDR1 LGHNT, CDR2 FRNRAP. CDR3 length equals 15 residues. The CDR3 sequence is CASGSGQGAENEQFF.

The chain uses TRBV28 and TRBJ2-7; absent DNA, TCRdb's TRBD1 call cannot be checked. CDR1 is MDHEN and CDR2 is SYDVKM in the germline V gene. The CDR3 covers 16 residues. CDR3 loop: CASSSTSRGPYYEQYF.

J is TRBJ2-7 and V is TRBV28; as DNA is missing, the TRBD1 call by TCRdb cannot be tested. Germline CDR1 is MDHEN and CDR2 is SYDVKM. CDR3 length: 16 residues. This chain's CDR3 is CASTPLPGRYTYEQYF. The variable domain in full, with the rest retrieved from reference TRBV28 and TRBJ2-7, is DVKVTQSSRYLVKRTGEKVFLECVQDMDHENMFWYRQDPGLGLRLIYFSYDVKMKEKGDIPEGYSVSREKKERFSLILESASTNQTSMYLCASTPLPGRYTYEQYFGPGTRLTVT.

CDR3 protein: CASSQDGGTAYNEQFF. The chain joins TRBV14 to TRBJ2-1; TCRdb reports TRBD1, a call that lacks DNA to check it against. The CDR3 length is 16 residues. Looked up from germline, CDR1 is SGHDN and CDR2 is FVKESK. Supplemented by reference TRBV14 and TRBJ2-1, the full variable domain reads EAGVTQFPSHSVIEKGQTVTLRCDPISGHDNLYWYRRVMGKEIKFLLHFVKESKQDESGMPNNRFLAERTGGTYSTLKVQPAELEDSGVYFCASSQDGGTAYNEQFFGPGTRLTVL.

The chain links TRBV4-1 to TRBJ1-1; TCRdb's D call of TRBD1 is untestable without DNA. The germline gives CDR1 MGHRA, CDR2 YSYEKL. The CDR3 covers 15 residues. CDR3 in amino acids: CASSPRQATNTEAFF.

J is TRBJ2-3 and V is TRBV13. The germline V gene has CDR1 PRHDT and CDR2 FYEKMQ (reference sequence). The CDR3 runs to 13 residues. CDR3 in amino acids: CASSPRGTDTQYF.

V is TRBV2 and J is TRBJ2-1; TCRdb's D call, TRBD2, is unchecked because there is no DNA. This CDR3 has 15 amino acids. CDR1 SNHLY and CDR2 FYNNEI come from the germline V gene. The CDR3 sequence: CASTSGLASYNEQFF.

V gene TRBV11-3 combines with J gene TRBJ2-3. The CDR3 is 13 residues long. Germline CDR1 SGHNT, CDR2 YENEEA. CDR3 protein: CASSFVPTDTQYF.

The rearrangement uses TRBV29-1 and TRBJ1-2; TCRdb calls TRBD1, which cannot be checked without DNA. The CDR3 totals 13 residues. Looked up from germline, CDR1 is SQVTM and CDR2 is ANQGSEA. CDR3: CSVHRESSYGYTF.

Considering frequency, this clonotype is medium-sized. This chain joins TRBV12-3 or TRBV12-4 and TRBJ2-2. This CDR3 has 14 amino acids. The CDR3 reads CASSFGRNTGELFF.